This TCR beta chain emerged from a study of vaccination and CD4 T cells after COVID-19. The overall study: Convalescent individuals numbered four females and six males, two being Hispanic. The post-vaccine samples came a median approximately 75 days after dose two (range 14 to 241).

This clonotype was picked up a small number of times. What it recognizes is unknown. General study findings and limits: Median counts of SARS-CoV-2-reactive clonotypes increased from around 21 to 38; this difference was not significant.

Sequence data for DNA of cultured CD4+ T cells were generated by the Oncomine TCR Beta short-read assay. TCRdb recomputed calls from the PCR reads with MiXCR, one row per CDR3 protein. The sample lists about 12,000 distinct CDR3 sequences, roughly 30% occurring once. The treatment was: roughly nine-day PBMC culture with coronavirus spike peptide pools or control peptides (ViraFEST assay). Antigen-specific T cell expansion with peptide pools preceded TCR sequencing in the ViraFEST approach. Germline CDR1 DFQATT, CDR2 SNEGSKA (reference sequence). V gave up 3 bases and J gave up 1 base, with 10 bases separating them. The CDR3 extends over 14 amino acids.

The TCR sequence derives from a human donor who had recovered from COVID-19. The chain has TRBV20-1 and TRBJ2-4; the D gene is possibly TRBD2 (6 bases). Material: CD4+ T cells from blood, cultured in vitro, obtained after SARS-CoV-2 vaccination. In DNA, the CDR3 is TGCAGTGCTAGCGGGAGCGGGGCCAAAAACATTCAGTACTTC. The encoded protein is CSASGSGAKNIQYF.